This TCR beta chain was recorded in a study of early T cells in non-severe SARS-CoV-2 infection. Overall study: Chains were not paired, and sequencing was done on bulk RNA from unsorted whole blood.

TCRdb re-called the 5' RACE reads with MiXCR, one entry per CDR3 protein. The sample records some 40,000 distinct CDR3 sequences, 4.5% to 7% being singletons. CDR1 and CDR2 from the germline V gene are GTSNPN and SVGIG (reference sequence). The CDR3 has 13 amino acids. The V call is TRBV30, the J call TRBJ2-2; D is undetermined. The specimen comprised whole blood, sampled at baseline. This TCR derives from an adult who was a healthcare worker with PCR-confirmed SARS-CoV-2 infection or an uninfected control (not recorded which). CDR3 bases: TGTGCTCTGGGCGGCGACAACACCGGGGAGCTGTTTTTT. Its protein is CALGGDNTGELFF.